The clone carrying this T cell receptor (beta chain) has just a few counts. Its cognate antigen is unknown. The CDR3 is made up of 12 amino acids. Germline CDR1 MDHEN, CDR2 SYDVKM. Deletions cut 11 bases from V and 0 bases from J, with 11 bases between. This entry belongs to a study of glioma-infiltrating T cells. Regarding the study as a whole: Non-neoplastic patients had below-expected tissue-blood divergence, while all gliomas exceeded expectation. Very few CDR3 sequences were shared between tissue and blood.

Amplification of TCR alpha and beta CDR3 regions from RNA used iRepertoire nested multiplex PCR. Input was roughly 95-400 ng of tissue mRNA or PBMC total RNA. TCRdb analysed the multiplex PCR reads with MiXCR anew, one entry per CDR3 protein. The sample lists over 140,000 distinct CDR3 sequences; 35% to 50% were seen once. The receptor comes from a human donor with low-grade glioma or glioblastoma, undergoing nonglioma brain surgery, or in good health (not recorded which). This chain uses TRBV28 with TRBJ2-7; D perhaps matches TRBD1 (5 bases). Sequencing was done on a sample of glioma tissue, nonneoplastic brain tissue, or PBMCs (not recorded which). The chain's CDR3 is CAAQGSSYEQYF. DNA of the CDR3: TGTGCCGCTCAGGGAAGCTCCTACGAGCAGTACTTC. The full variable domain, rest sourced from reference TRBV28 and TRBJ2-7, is DVKVTQSSRYLVKRTGEKVFLECVQDMDHENMFWYRQDPGLGLRLIYFSYDVKMKEKGDIPEGYSVSREKKERFSLILESASTNQTSMYLCAAQGSSYEQYFGPGTRLTVT.